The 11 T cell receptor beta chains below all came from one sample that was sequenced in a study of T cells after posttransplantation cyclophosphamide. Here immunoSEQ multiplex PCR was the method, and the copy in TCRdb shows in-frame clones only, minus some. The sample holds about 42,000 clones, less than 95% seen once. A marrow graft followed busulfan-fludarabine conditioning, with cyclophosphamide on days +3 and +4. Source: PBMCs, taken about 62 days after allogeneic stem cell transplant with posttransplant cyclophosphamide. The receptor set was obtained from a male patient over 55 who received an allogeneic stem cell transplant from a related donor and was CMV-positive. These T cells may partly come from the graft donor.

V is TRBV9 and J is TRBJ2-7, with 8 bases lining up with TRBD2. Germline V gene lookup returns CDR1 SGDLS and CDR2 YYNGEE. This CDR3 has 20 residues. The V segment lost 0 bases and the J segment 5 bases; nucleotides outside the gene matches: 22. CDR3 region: CASSVGAGGGQFIIVDEQYF. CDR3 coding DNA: TGTGCCAGCAGCGTAGGGGCCGGGGGGGGTCAGTTCATCATAGTCGACGAGCAGTACTTC.

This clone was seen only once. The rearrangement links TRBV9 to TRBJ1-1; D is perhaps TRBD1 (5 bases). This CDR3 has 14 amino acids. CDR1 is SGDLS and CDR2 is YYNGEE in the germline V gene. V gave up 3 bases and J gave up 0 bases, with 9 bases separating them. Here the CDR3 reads CASSATVMNTEAFF. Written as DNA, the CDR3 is TGTGCCAGCAGCGCGACAGTCATGAACACTGAAGCTTTCTTT.

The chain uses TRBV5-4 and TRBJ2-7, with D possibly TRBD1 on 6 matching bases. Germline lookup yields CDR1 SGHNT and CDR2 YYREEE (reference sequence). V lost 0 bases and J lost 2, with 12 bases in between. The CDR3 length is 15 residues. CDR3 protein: CASSLAGDKAYEQYF. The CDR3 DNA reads TGTGCCAGCAGCTTGGCCGGGGACAAAGCCTACGAGCAGTACTTC.

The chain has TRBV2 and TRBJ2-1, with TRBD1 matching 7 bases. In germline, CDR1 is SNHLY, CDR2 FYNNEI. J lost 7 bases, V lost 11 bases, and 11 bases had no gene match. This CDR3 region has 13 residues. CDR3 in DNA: TGTGCCGCGAGACAGGGCACTGGGAATGAGCAGTTCTTC. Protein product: CAARQGTGNEQFF.

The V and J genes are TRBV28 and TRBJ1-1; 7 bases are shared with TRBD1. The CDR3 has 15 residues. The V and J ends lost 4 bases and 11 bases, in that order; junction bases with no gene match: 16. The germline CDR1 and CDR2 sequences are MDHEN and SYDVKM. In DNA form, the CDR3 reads TGTGCCAGCAGTTCCCTTGACAGGGTGTATTTGGAGGCTTTCTTT. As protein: CASSSLDRVYLEAFF.

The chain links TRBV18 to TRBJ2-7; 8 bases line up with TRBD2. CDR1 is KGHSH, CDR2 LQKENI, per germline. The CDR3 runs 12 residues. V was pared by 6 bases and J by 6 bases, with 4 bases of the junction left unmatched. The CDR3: CASSPGGTEQYF. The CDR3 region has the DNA TGTGCCAGCTCCCCGGGAGGGACCGAGCAGTACTTC.

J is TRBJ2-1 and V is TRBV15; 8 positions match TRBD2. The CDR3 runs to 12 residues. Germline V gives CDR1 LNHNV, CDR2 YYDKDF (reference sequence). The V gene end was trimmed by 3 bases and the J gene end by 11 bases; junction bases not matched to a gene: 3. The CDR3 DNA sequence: TGTGCCACCAGCAGTCCTAGCGGGCAGCAGTTCTTC. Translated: CATSSPSGQQFF.

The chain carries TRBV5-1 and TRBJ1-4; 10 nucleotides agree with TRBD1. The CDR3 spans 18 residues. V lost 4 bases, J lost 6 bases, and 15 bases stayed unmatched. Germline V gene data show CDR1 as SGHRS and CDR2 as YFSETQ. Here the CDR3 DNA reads TGCGCCAGCAGCCTGGGACAGGGGCGGCAACCGGGGGATGAAAAACTGTTTTTT. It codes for CASSLGQGRQPGDEKLFF.

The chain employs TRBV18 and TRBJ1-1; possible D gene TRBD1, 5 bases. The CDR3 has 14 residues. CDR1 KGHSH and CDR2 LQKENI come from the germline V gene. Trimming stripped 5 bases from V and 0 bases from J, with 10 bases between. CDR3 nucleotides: TGTGCCAGCTCAGCTGACAGACTGAACACTGAAGCTTTCTTT. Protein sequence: CASSADRLNTEAFF.

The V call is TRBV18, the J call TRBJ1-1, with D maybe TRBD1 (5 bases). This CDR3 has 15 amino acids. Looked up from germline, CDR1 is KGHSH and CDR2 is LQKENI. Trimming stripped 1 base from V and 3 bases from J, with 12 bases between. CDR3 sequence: CASSPQGHRHTEAFF. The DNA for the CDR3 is TGTGCCAGCTCACCACAGGGCCACAGGCACACTGAAGCTTTCTTT.

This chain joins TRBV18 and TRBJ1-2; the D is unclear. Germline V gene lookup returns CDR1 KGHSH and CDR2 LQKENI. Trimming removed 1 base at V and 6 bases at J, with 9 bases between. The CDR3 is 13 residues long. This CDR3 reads CASSPRVVDGYTF. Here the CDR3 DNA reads TGTGCCAGCTCACCACGAGTCGTGGATGGCTACACCTTC.